A single T cell receptor (beta chain) is shown here with its context. This record belongs to a study of identifying expanded T cells in peripheral blood. Only in-frame clones appear in the TCRdb table, and some are missing; sequencing was by immunoSEQ multiplex PCR. The table has about 100,000 clones, approximately 86% seen once. This clonotype was sampled from a person aged 18-70 years in good health. The sequencing sample was made of blood.

In DNA, the CDR3 is TGTGCCAGCAGCTTTAGCGGGACAGGGAGTATCTCCATATATTTT. Residues: CASSFSGTGSISIYF. The chain couples TRBV7-2 to TRBJ1-3; 9 positions agree with TRBD1. The V gene end was trimmed by 3 bases and the J gene end by 11 bases; junction bases not matched to a gene: 11. This CDR3 is 15 amino acids long. Germline values: CDR1 SGHTA, CDR2 FQGNSA.